The entry below describes one T cell receptor (beta chain). Participants were aged about 18 to 100 years from 24 US areas. Before being deemed recovered, Cohort 3 donors had two negative PCRs, clearance, or symptom resolution. These data originate in a study of blood T cell repertoires in COVID-19. The germline V gene has CDR1 SGHRS and CDR2 YFSETQ. The length of the CDR3 is 14 residues. The V end lost 0 bases, the J end lost 0 bases, and 4 bases lay between the germline ends. Per the authors' pipeline: By means of reference gene primer amplification, nucleated cell counts were estimated. The data were produced by immunoSEQ multiplex PCR, yet TCRdb's version contains in-frame clones alone and is incomplete. V and J calls and clone size are given by that table; D and trimming were obtained from the DNA. The data contain about 320,000 clones, 87% of them singletons.

The chain employs TRBV5-1 and TRBJ1-3; D not certain. Sequences were obtained from PBMCs or T cells enriched from blood (not recorded which). This TCR was recovered from a woman aged 18-35 years who had recovered from COVID-19. CDR3 region: CASSLVGSGNTIYF. CDR3 DNA sequence: TGCGCCAGCAGCTTGGTCGGCTCTGGAAACACCATATATTTT.